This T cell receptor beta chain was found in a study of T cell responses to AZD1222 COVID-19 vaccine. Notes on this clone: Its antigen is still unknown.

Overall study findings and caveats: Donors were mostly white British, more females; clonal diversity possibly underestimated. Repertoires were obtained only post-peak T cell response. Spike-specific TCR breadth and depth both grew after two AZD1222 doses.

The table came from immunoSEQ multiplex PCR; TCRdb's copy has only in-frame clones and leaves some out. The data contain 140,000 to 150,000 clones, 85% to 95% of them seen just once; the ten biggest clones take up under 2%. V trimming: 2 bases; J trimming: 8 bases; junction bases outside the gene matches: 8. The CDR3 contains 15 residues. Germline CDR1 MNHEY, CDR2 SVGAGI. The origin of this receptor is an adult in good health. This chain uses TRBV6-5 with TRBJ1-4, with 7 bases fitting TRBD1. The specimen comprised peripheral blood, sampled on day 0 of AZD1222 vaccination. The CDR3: CASSYLAGGLEKLFF. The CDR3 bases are TGTGCCAGCAGTTACCTGGCAGGGGGATTAGAAAAACTGTTTTTT.